This T cell receptor beta chain was profiled in a study of blood T cells in healthy people across ages. Findings of the study overall: More naive CD4+ cells and higher diversity were found in long-lived than in aged donors. Across the age range, TCR beta diversity per million T cells fell in a roughly linear way.

A J-beta primer mix and a sample-barcoded 5' primer were used in a second PCR of roughly 6 to 12 cycles. From the 5' RACE reads, TCRdb called clonotypes with MiXCR, one entry per CDR3 protein. The table shows around 500,000 distinct CDR3 sequences, with 47% occurring only once. A single count supports this clonotype. Its antigen is as yet unknown. The V end lost 2 bases, the J end lost 4 bases, and 10 bases lay between the germline ends. This CDR3 has 14 amino acids. Germline V CDR1 and CDR2: KGHSH, LQKENI. Donors were healthy Caucasian individuals from Russia aged roughly 6 to 90. This TCR derives from a man aged 80 or over in good health. Sequencing was done on a sample of blood. The chain combines TRBV18 with TRBJ2-3; D is unresolved. CDR3 nucleotides: TGTGCCAGCTCACCAACAATAAACCCAGATACGCAGTATTTT. The encoded protein is CASSPTINPDTQYF.